The next 9 T cell receptor beta chains were all read from a single sample in a study of T cells after yellow fever vaccination. TCRdb analysed the 5' RACE reads with MiXCR anew, one entry per CDR3 protein. The data show hundreds of thousands of distinct CDR3 sequences, around 4% seen once. The sequences come from PBMCs, collected on the day of the yellow fever booster vaccination. These receptor sequences come from a young man who received the YFV17D yellow fever vaccine.

This clonotype came up many times. The chain recombines TRBV2 with TRBJ1-2, with D hard to call. This CDR3 has 15 amino acids. Trimming pared 5 bases from V and 6 bases from J, leaving 19 bases between. In germline, CDR1 is SNHLY, CDR2 FYNNEI. The CDR3 loop reads CASSYLTGPKNGYTF. The CDR3 DNA is TGTGCCAGCAGTTACTTAACCGGGCCTAAAAATGGCTACACCTTC. The variable domain in full, completed from reference TRBV2 and TRBJ1-2, reads EPEVTQTPSHQVTQMGQEVILRCVPISNHLYFYWYRQILGQKVEFLVSFYNNEISEKSEIFDDQFSVERPDGSNFTLKIRSTKLEDSAMYFCASSYLTGPKNGYTFGSGTRLTVV.

This clonotype was counted many times. Here the CDR3 reads CASSDPGLAMNTQYF. The DNA for the CDR3 is TGTGCCAGCAGCGATCCGGGACTAGCAATGAATACGCAGTATTTT. The genes are TRBV7-2 and TRBJ2-3, with 9 positions matching TRBD2. This CDR3 has 15 residues. V lost 5 bases and J lost 7; bases outside the gene matches: 10. Per the germline V gene, CDR1 is SGHTA and CDR2 is FQGNSA.

This clonotype has a count of ten or more. This sequence joins TRBV19 and TRBJ1-2, with D hard to call. In germline, CDR1 is LNHDA, CDR2 SQIVND (reference sequence). The CDR3 contains 10 residues. Trimming removed 7 bases at V and 7 bases at J, with 7 bases between. The CDR3 region is CASKGGGYTF. Here the CDR3 DNA reads TGTGCCAGTAAGGGAGGTGGCTACACCTTC.

The sample holds many counts of this clonotype. This chain uses TRBV5-1 with TRBJ2-5, with D maybe TRBD2 (6 bases). V was cut by 0 bases and J by 3 bases, with 12 bases left in between. Germline assignment: CDR1 SGHRS and CDR2 YFSETQ. The CDR3 totals 15 residues. CDR3 region: CASSLGAGGEETQYF. CDR3 in DNA: TGCGCCAGCAGCTTGGGAGCAGGCGGGGAAGAGACCCAGTACTTC.

This clonotype appeared a few times. The genes are TRBV24-1 and TRBJ2-7, with D perhaps TRBD1 (5 bases). Trimming took off 10 bases at V and 2 bases at J, with 17 bases between the two ends. The CDR3 spans 14 residues. Germline values: CDR1 KGHDR, CDR2 SFDVKD. The CDR3 spells CATPDTPEPYEQYF. The CDR3 nucleotides read TGTGCCACACCGGACACCCCCGAACCCTACGAGCAGTACTTC.

This clonotype was recorded many times. The CDR3 protein is CASSPDRVREQFF. The CDR3 bases are TGCGCCAGCAGCCCGGACAGGGTTCGGGAGCAGTTCTTC. This chain connects TRBV5-1 to TRBJ2-1, with TRBD1 matching over 8 bases. The CDR3 is made up of 13 amino acids. The germline V gene has CDR1 SGHRS and CDR2 YFSETQ. Germline trimming cut 4 bases from V and 10 bases from J; bases unmatched to any gene: 7.

This clonotype was recorded many times. V is TRBV5-1 and J is TRBJ1-1, with D hard to call. This CDR3 is built from 14 residues. V was trimmed by 0 bases and J by 1 base, leaving 7 bases between them. The germline V gene encodes CDR1 SGHRS and CDR2 YFSETQ. The CDR3 loop is CASSLVRGNTEAFF. The CDR3 DNA is TGCGCCAGCAGCTTGGTTCGGGGGAACACTGAAGCTTTCTTT.

This chain links TRBV12-3 or TRBV12-4 with TRBJ1-5; TRBD1 aligns across 7 bases. The CDR3 has 15 amino acids. The J segment lost 4 bases and the V segment lost 5 bases, leaving 8 bases of the junction unmatched. CDR3 amino acids: CASSTGTVANQPQHF. The CDR3 DNA follows: TGTGCCAGCAGTACCGGGACAGTAGCAAATCAGCCCCAGCATTTT.

This clonotype came up many times. This chain links TRBV19 with TRBJ2-2; tentatively, D is TRBD1 or TRBD2 (5 bases each). The V end was cut by 10 bases, the J end by 0 bases, with 12 bases between. This CDR3 comprises 14 residues. Germline V gene data show CDR1 as LNHDA and CDR2 as SQIVND (reference sequence). This chain's CDR3 is CATSGTANTGELFF. The CDR3 region has the DNA TGTGCCACCTCGGGGACCGCGAACACCGGGGAGCTGTTTTTT.